The 20 T cell receptor beta chains presented below share a single source sample, sequenced in a study of T-cell reconstitution after alpha-beta-depleted transplantation in children. For TCRbeta, the library was prepared with unique molecular identifiers. TCRdb ran MiXCR on the PCR reads and lists one entry per CDR3 protein. In the table there are a few hundred thousand distinct CDR3 sequences, 13% of which are singletons. Source: PBMCs, taken from the stem cell graft. The receptors derive from a human donor who donated a stem cell graft to a child with Fanconi anemia.

This clonotype has more than one count but fewer than ten. This sequence joins TRBV7-6 and TRBJ2-7; 9 bases agree with TRBD1. The CDR3 consists of 13 residues. Trimming took 5 bases from V and 6 from J; bases not matched to a gene: 5. Germline CDR1 reads SGHVS; CDR2 reads FNYEAQ. For the CDR3, the DNA is TGTGCCAGCAGCAGAGGACAGGGGACCGAGCAGTACTTC. Amino acids: CASSRGQGTEQYF.

This chain uses TRBV11-2 with TRBJ1-1, with TRBD1 as a possible D gene (6 bases). Germline-derived CDR1 and CDR2 are SGHAT and FQNNGV. Trimming pared 0 bases from V and 1 base from J, leaving 9 bases between. The CDR3 contains 15 residues. CDR3 sequence reads: CASSLDRGANTEAFF. In nucleotides, the CDR3 is TGTGCCAGCAGCTTAGACCGGGGGGCGAACACTGAAGCTTTCTTT.

This clonotype appeared a few times. This sequence joins TRBV20-1 and TRBJ2-5, with no clear D. Germline V gives CDR1 DFQATT, CDR2 SNEGSKA (reference sequence). The CDR3 runs 15 residues. With 0 bases removed from V and 1 base from J, the gap between germline ends came to 12 bases. The CDR3 region is CSARDAGRSQETQYF. DNA of the CDR3: TGCAGTGCTAGAGACGCCGGCCGGTCCCAAGAGACCCAGTACTTC.

This clonotype showed up many times. This chain links TRBV5-1 with TRBJ2-5, with 7 bases fitting TRBD1. This CDR3 spans 13 amino acids. J gave up 5 bases and V 4 bases, and 5 bases lay outside the gene matches. Germline V gene lookup returns CDR1 SGHRS and CDR2 YFSETQ. In nucleotides, the CDR3 is TGCGCCAGCAGCCTGGACAGGATGGAGACCCAGTACTTC. Protein: CASSLDRMETQYF.

This clonotype has only a few counts. The chain uses TRBV30 and TRBJ2-7, with 8 positions matching TRBD1. This CDR3 spans 13 amino acids. Germline V gene sequence: CDR1 GTSNPN, CDR2 SVGIG (reference sequence). With 4 bases clipped from V and 3 bases from J, the junction kept 5 bases outside the gene matches. In DNA, the CDR3 is TGTGCCTGGACCTTAGACAGGGGCTACGAGCAGTACTTC. Translating gives CAWTLDRGYEQYF.

This clonotype came up a few times. V usage is TRBV5-1 and J usage is TRBJ2-5; either TRBD1 or TRBD2 may supply D (6 bases each). Germline V gene data show CDR1 as SGHRS and CDR2 as YFSETQ. The CDR3 extends over 15 amino acids. V lost 0 bases and J lost 3, with 12 bases in between. The CDR3 DNA sequence: TGCGCCAGCAGCTTGGGCGGGGACACTGAAGAGACCCAGTACTTC. Residues: CASSLGGDTEETQYF.

This clonotype has a count of ten or more. J is TRBJ1-2 and V is TRBV7-8; D call uncertain. Deletions cut 5 bases from V and 7 bases from J, with 11 bases between. CDR1 is SGHVS and CDR2 is FQNEAQ in the germline V gene. The CDR3 length is 12 residues. In DNA form, the CDR3 reads TGTGCCAGCAGCCTACAAGGGTCTGGCTACACCTTC. Protein product: CASSLQGSGYTF.

The chain uses TRBV5-1 and TRBJ2-3; TRBD2 aligns across 12 bases. Trimming cost V 7 bases and J 4 bases; bases outside gene matches: 4. Germline lookup yields CDR1 SGHRS and CDR2 YFSETQ. The length of the CDR3 is 14 residues. The CDR3: CASQLAGGADTQYF. In nucleotides, the CDR3 is TGCGCCAGCCAACTAGCGGGGGGTGCAGATACGCAGTATTTT.

In nucleotides, the CDR3 is TGCGCCAGCAGCCAAGATCGGCAGGGATATGAAAAACTGTTTTTT. Translated: CASSQDRQGYEKLFF. V and J are TRBV4-3 and TRBJ1-4; possibly TRBD1 for D (5 bases). There are 15 residues in the CDR3. V lost 0 bases, J lost 6 bases, and 11 bases lay in between. Germline V lookup: CDR1 LGHNA, CDR2 YSLEER.

The V call is TRBV6-5, the J call TRBJ2-7; 7 bases align to TRBD1. V was clipped by 2 bases and J by 0 bases; unmatched bases: 10. The CDR3 totals 17 residues. Germline CDR1 reads MNHEY; CDR2 reads SVGAGI. DNA of the CDR3: TGTGCCAGCAGTTACAACACAGGGGATGGCAGCTCCTACGAGCAGTACTTC. It encodes CASSYNTGDGSSYEQYF.

J is TRBJ2-7 and V is TRBV6-1; D may be TRBD1 or TRBD2 (5 bases each). V was clipped by 3 bases and J by 0 bases, with 6 bases between them. The germline V gene encodes CDR1 MNHNS and CDR2 SASEGT. The CDR3 spans 13 residues. As DNA, the CDR3 is TGTGCCAGCAGTGAGGGACCCTCCTACGAGCAGTACTTC. Protein sequence: CASSEGPSYEQYF.

A few counts support this clonotype. The chain joins TRBV4-2 to TRBJ1-2, with 7 bases that match TRBD1. Germline V gene data show CDR1 as LGHNA and CDR2 as YNFKEQ. J gave up 3 bases and V 0 bases, and 4 bases lay outside the gene matches. The CDR3 contains 15 residues. The CDR3 loop reads CASSQEARGDYGYTF. CDR3 in DNA: TGTGCCAGCAGCCAAGAGGCCAGGGGGGACTATGGCTACACCTTC.

This clonotype was seen repeatedly, ten times or more. CDR3 protein: CASRTPGVAEAFF. As DNA, the CDR3 is TGTGCCAGCAGAACACCAGGAGTCGCTGAAGCTTTCTTT. The chain couples TRBV6-5 to TRBJ1-1; no clear D. V was clipped by 6 bases and J by 6 bases, with 14 bases between them. CDR3 size: 13 residues. Germline CDR1 and CDR2: MNHEY and SVGAGI.

The V gene is TRBV20-1, the J gene TRBJ2-3; 10 nucleotides line up with TRBD1. Losses at the gene ends were 2 bases for V and 4 bases for J; bases not matched to a gene: 6. This CDR3 is built from 15 residues. Per the germline V gene, CDR1 is DFQATT and CDR2 is SNEGSKA (reference sequence). The CDR3 loop reads CSARHRDRGADTQYF. The CDR3 nucleotides read TGCAGTGCTAGACACCGGGACAGGGGAGCAGATACGCAGTATTTT.

This clonotype was seen repeatedly, ten times or more. The gene calls are TRBV20-1 and TRBJ1-2; 8 bases agree with TRBD1. CDR3 length: 15 residues. The germline V gene has CDR1 DFQATT and CDR2 SNEGSKA (reference sequence). Trimming cost V 5 bases and J 8 bases; bases outside gene matches: 16. CDR3 loop: CSAGARRTGRGGYTF. Here the CDR3 DNA reads TGCAGTGCTGGTGCGCGTAGGACAGGGAGAGGGGGCTACACCTTC.

The chain employs TRBV7-6 and TRBJ2-1; 7 bases match TRBD1. This CDR3 has 14 amino acids. Germline values: CDR1 SGHVS, CDR2 FNYEAQ. V was clipped by 2 bases and J by 7 bases; unmatched bases: 5. The CDR3 DNA reads TGTGCCAGCAGCTTACCCTCGACAGGGAATGAGCAGTTCTTC. Its protein is CASSLPSTGNEQFF.

A few counts support this clonotype. The rearrangement joins TRBV24-1 to TRBJ2-3; TRBD2 is a possible D gene (6 bases). The CDR3 totals 16 residues. The ends were cut back, 4 bases at V and 0 bases at J, with 13 bases in the middle. CDR1 and CDR2 (germline): KGHDR, SFDVKD. CDR3 nucleotides: TGTGCCACCAGTGAGGGGGACGGACTAAGCACAGATACGCAGTATTTT. Its protein is CATSEGDGLSTDTQYF.

This chain connects TRBV19 to TRBJ2-5, with TRBD2 matching 9 bases. CDR1 and CDR2 (germline): LNHDA, SQIVND (reference sequence). This CDR3 spans 17 amino acids. The V gene end was trimmed by 2 bases and the J gene end by 5 bases; junction bases not matched to a gene: 12. For the CDR3, the DNA is TGTGCCAGTAGTATAAAAACTCCGGGACTAGCTCTGGAGACCCAGTACTTC. This sequence encodes CASSIKTPGLALETQYF.

This clonotype was recorded at least ten times. The chain employs TRBV4-1 and TRBJ2-1, with D possibly TRBD2 on 5 matching bases. This CDR3 is 15 amino acids long. V gave up 0 bases and J gave up 10 bases, with 16 bases separating them. CDR1 and CDR2 from the germline V gene are MGHRA and YSYEKL. CDR3 sequence: CASSQENRPEGEQFF. CDR3 nucleotide sequence: TGCGCCAGCAGCCAAGAAAACAGACCTGAGGGAGAGCAGTTCTTC.

This chain connects TRBV7-9 to TRBJ2-1, with TRBD1 matching over 7 bases. The CDR3 is 14 residues long. Germline-derived CDR1 and CDR2 are SEHNR and FQNEAQ (reference sequence). With 6 bases clipped from V and 5 bases from J, the junction kept 7 bases outside the gene matches. This CDR3 reads CASRPGTVNNEQFF. Written as DNA, the CDR3 is TGTGCCAGCAGGCCCGGGACAGTAAACAATGAGCAGTTCTTC.